A single sample gave rise to the 27 T cell receptor beta chains below, sequenced in a study of blood T cell repertoires in COVID-19. TCRdb's table, derived via immunoSEQ multiplex PCR, lists solely in-frame clones and lacks some. The data contain under 300,000 clones, approximately 86% of them singletons. The sequenced material came from peripheral blood. The receptors shown here come from an older woman with active or convalescent COVID-19.

The V call is TRBV7-8, the J call TRBJ2-3, with D perhaps TRBD1 (5 bases). The CDR3 is made up of 14 amino acids. The germline gives CDR1 SGHVS, CDR2 FQNEAQ. V lost 5 bases to trimming and J lost 2 bases, with 11 bases between them. CDR3 sequence reads: CASSPRQLTDTQYF. The CDR3 DNA follows: TGTGCCAGCAGCCCCAGACAGCTCACAGATACGCAGTATTTT.

This clone was seen more than once but under ten times. The chain has TRBV6-5 and TRBJ1-2, with TRBD1 matching over 7 bases. The CDR3 is made up of 13 amino acids. CDR1 and CDR2 from the germline V gene are MNHEY and SVGAGI. V dropped 5 bases and J dropped 4; count of bases not matched to a gene: 4. This chain's CDR3 is CASSRGRTYGYTF. The CDR3 region has the DNA TGTGCCAGCAGTAGGGGGCGAACCTATGGCTACACCTTC.

The chain employs TRBV6-2 or TRBV6-3 and TRBJ1-5, with a possible D match to TRBD1 (5 bases). The V and J ends lost 5 bases and 9 bases respectively, with 11 bases between them. This CDR3 is built from 12 residues. Germline V gives CDR1 MNHEY, CDR2 SVGEGT. The CDR3 coding sequence is TGTGCCAGCAGTACAGGTTTAGGGCCCCAGCATTTT. It encodes CASSTGLGPQHF.

This clone has more than one count but fewer than ten. This chain joins TRBV5-6 and TRBJ2-7; D is ambiguous. V lost 0 bases and J 1 base, leaving 11 bases between the germline ends. Germline CDR1 is SGHDT and CDR2 is YYEEEE. The CDR3 covers 15 residues. CDR3 DNA: TGTGCCAGCAGCTTGGTAGTGTCCCCTTCCTACGAGCAGTACTTC. This encodes CASSLVVSPSYEQYF.

The gene calls are TRBV5-1 and TRBJ2-2; 9 nucleotides agree with TRBD1. The V segment lost 2 bases and the J segment 6 bases; nucleotides outside the gene matches: 14. The CDR3 totals 18 residues. Germline CDR1 and CDR2: SGHRS and YFSETQ. The CDR3 DNA follows: TGCGCCAGCAGCTTAAGGACAGGGGACGAGCGATGGGCCGGGGAGCTGTTTTTT. Its translation is CASSLRTGDERWAGELFF.

This rearrangement joins TRBV29-1 to TRBJ2-5; D unresolved. The CDR3 consists of 12 residues. CDR1 and CDR2 (germline): SQVTM, ANQGSEA. Trimming removed 6 bases at V and 2 bases at J, with 10 bases between. The CDR3 coding sequence is TGCAGCGTGAGGCCCGGGCAAGAGACCCAGTACTTC. This sequence encodes CSVRPGQETQYF.

This chain connects TRBV6-4 to TRBJ2-6; 7 bases line up with TRBD1. Germline V gene data show CDR1 as MRHNA and CDR2 as SNTAGT. Unmatched junction bases numbered 3, after V lost 5 bases and J lost 2 bases. The CDR3 is made up of 15 amino acids. The CDR3 coding sequence is TGTGCCAGCAGTTCTGACAGGGCTGGGGCCAACGTCCTGACTTTC. This codes for CASSSDRAGANVLTF.

V is TRBV6-2 or TRBV6-3 and J is TRBJ1-1; 7 bases align to TRBD1. CDR3 length: 12 amino acids. The junction had 2 bases not matched to a gene; V was cut back by 5 bases and J by 5 bases. Germline V lookup: CDR1 MNHEY, CDR2 SVGEGT. CDR3: CASSPQGTEAFF. In nucleotides, the CDR3 is TGTGCCAGCAGTCCACAGGGGACTGAAGCTTTCTTT.

The V call is TRBV27, the J call TRBJ1-2; possibly TRBD1 for D (6 bases). The CDR3 is made up of 15 amino acids. V was trimmed by 2 bases and J by 2 bases, leaving 12 bases between them. Germline CDR1 is MNHEY and CDR2 is SMNVEV (reference sequence). The CDR3 nucleotides read TGTGCCAGCAGTTTAGGGCAGGGGTCCAACTATGGCTACACCTTC. It codes for CASSLGQGSNYGYTF.

The chain recombines TRBV19 with TRBJ2-3; D unclear. CDR1 and CDR2 (germline): LNHDA, SQIVND (reference sequence). This CDR3 spans 16 amino acids. Trimming cost V 5 bases and J 0 bases, with 15 bases left between them. Here the CDR3 reads CASSSPVGGSTDTQYF. The DNA of the CDR3 is TGTGCCAGTAGTTCCCCGGTTGGCGGAAGCACAGATACGCAGTATTTT.

The chain employs TRBV6-2 or TRBV6-3 and TRBJ1-6; D is undetermined. Germline V gene sequence: CDR1 MNHEY, CDR2 SVGEGT. This CDR3 is 15 amino acids long. V lost 2 bases to trimming and J lost 7 bases, with 12 bases between them. The CDR3 coding sequence is TGTGCCAGCAGTTACCAGAGGGCATCGAATTCACCCCTCCACTTT. Protein: CASSYQRASNSPLHF.

The chain is built from TRBV5-4 and TRBJ2-7; D is undetermined. The germline gives CDR1 SGHNT, CDR2 YYREEE (reference sequence). The V and J ends lost 0 bases and 8 bases respectively, with 15 bases between them. The CDR3 sequence is 14 residues long. The CDR3 reads CASSLVQRAEQQYF. The CDR3 DNA follows: TGTGCCAGCAGCTTGGTACAGAGAGCTGAACAGCAGTACTTC.

The CDR3 spells CASSERVAGEYEQYF. CDR3 nucleotides: TGCGCCAGCAGTGAGCGGGTAGCGGGGGAGTACGAGCAGTACTTC. This chain uses TRBV10-2 with TRBJ2-7; 9 bases are a match to TRBD2. Germline lookup yields CDR1 WSHSY and CDR2 SAAADI. This CDR3 has 15 residues. J was trimmed by 4 bases and V by 2 bases; bases with no gene match: 6.

This rearrangement joins TRBV6-2 or TRBV6-3 to TRBJ1-2; tentatively, D is TRBD1 (6 bases). Trimming shortened V by 6 bases and J by 8 bases, and 16 bases separated the two germline ends. Per the germline V gene, CDR1 is MNHEY and CDR2 is SVGEGT. CDR3 length equals 13 residues. Here the CDR3 DNA reads TGTGCCAGCAGCCCCGAGCAGGGGCTCGGCTACACCTTC. Its translation is CASSPEQGLGYTF.

This chain's CDR3 is CASSPQTNQQFF. Written as DNA, the CDR3 is TGTGCCAGCAGCCCCCAGACAAATCAGCAGTTCTTC. The chain carries TRBV12-3 or TRBV12-4 and TRBJ2-1; D is uncertain. The CDR3 spans 12 residues. V gave up 6 bases and J gave up 11 bases, with 14 bases separating them.

The gene calls are TRBV10-2 and TRBJ2-2, with no clear D. The V gene lost 5 bases and the J gene lost 7 bases, with 8 bases spanning the gap. Germline-derived CDR1 and CDR2 are WSHSY and SAAADI. CDR3 length: 12 amino acids. The chain's CDR3 is CASSSRGGELFF. In DNA form, the CDR3 reads TGCGCCAGCAGTTCGAGAGGCGGGGAGCTGTTTTTT.

The rearrangement links TRBV6-5 to TRBJ1-2, with D uncertain. Between the trimmed V and J ends, which lost 10 bases and 3 bases, there was a span of 6 bases. This CDR3 has 10 residues. Germline CDR1 is MNHEY and CDR2 is SVGAGI. CDR3 sequence: CAIFYYGYTF. CDR3 sequence (DNA): TGTGCCATCTTTTACTATGGCTACACCTTC.

This clone was detected only once. The chain joins TRBV12-5 to TRBJ1-2, with 7 positions matching TRBD1. The V gene's germline CDR1 is LGHNT and CDR2 FRNRAP. CDR3 length equals 11 residues. After removal of 5 bases from V and 8 bases from J, the junction contained 2 bases not matched to a gene. CDR3 sequence: CASGRDRGYTF. The CDR3, as DNA: TGTGCTAGTGGTCGGGACAGAGGCTACACCTTC.

This rearrangement joins TRBV5-1 to TRBJ1-6; 8 nucleotides line up with TRBD1. The V gene's germline CDR1 is SGHRS and CDR2 YFSETQ. J was trimmed by 7 bases and V by 0 bases; bases with no gene match: 12. The CDR3 consists of 18 residues. DNA of the CDR3: TGCGCCAGCAGCTTGGCCCTTCGAGCGGGACAGGAGAATTCACCCCTCCACTTT. Translated: CASSLALRAGQENSPLHF.

This clone was seen a few times. The V and J genes are TRBV5-1 and TRBJ1-1; the match to TRBD1 covers 10 bases. The germline CDR1 and CDR2 sequences are SGHRS and YFSETQ. Unmatched junction bases numbered 7, after V lost 4 bases and J lost 1 base. The CDR3 has 16 amino acids. CDR3 amino acids: CASSLGQGIGNTEAFF. For the CDR3, the DNA is TGCGCCAGCAGCCTGGGACAGGGGATCGGGAACACTGAAGCTTTCTTT.

J is TRBJ1-4 and V is TRBV5-4; 7 bases match TRBD1. The CDR3 contains 16 residues. The germline V gene encodes CDR1 SGHNT and CDR2 YYREEE (reference sequence). V was pared by 1 base and J by 5 bases, with 8 bases of the junction left unmatched. For the CDR3, the DNA is TGTGCCAGCAGCTTGACTCGACAGGGTCAAAATGAAAAACTGTTTTTT. Translation: CASSLTRQGQNEKLFF.

The V gene is TRBV6-2 or TRBV6-3, the J gene TRBJ1-1, with D tentatively TRBD1 (5 bases). Looked up from germline, CDR1 is MNHEY and CDR2 is SVGEGT. The CDR3 sequence is 16 residues long. V was clipped by 0 bases and J by 6 bases, with 17 bases between them. CDR3 region: CASSYSITGGMSEAFF. DNA for the CDR3: TGTGCCAGCAGTTACTCGATAACTGGGGGGATGTCTGAAGCTTTCTTT.

V gene TRBV7-2 combines with J gene TRBJ1-2; D is unclear. Germline CDR1 is SGHTA and CDR2 is FQGNSA. V gave up 4 bases and J gave up 0 bases, with 12 bases separating them. The length of the CDR3 is 15 residues. The CDR3 sequence: CASSSLYLANYGYTF. The CDR3 DNA follows: TGTGCCAGCAGCTCCCTCTATTTAGCTAACTATGGCTACACCTTC. Full variable domain (rest looked up from reference TRBV7-2 and TRBJ1-2): GAGVSQSPSNKVTEKGKDVELRCDPISGHTALYWYRQSLGQGLEFLIYFQGNSAPDKSGLPSDRFSAERTGGSVSTLTIQRTQQEDSAVYLCASSSLYLANYGYTFGSGTRLTVV.

The V call is TRBV5-1, the J call TRBJ2-7; 7 positions agree with TRBD2. Germline-derived CDR1 and CDR2 are SGHRS and YFSETQ. With V trimmed by 0 bases and J by 2 bases, 5 bases remained unmatched. This CDR3 has 15 amino acids. CDR3 DNA sequence: TGCGCCAGCAGCTTGGAAATGGGGAGGGCCTACGAGCAGTACTTC. Protein: CASSLEMGRAYEQYF.

The V call is TRBV27, the J call TRBJ1-5; D is uncertain. V lost 6 bases and J lost 2, with 8 bases in between. The CDR3 contains 13 residues. Germline assignment: CDR1 MNHEY and CDR2 SMNVEV (reference sequence). The DNA for the CDR3 is TGTGCCAGCAGCCCCTCGGGCAATCAGCCCCAGCATTTT. Translating gives CASSPSGNQPQHF.

The chain is built from TRBV6-5 and TRBJ1-2; no clear D. Trimming took 9 bases from V and 4 from J, leaving 18 bases between them. The CDR3 consists of 14 residues. Germline values: CDR1 MNHEY, CDR2 SVGAGI. The CDR3 DNA is TGTGCCAGTAGGGTAGACAACCGGGGCTATGGCTACACCTTC. Translated, it gives CASRVDNRGYGYTF.

This clone has only a few counts. The rearrangement links TRBV7-8 to TRBJ1-5; TRBD1 aligns across 11 bases. Germline V CDR1 and CDR2: SGHVS, FQNEAQ. V gave up 5 bases and J gave up 7 bases; unmatched junction bases: 7. This CDR3 comprises 15 residues. DNA of the CDR3: TGTGCCAGCAGCGCCGGGACAGGGGGAGAACAGCCCCAGCATTTT. Residues: CASSAGTGGEQPQHF. Together with reference TRBV7-8 and TRBJ1-5, the CDR3 gives the full variable domain: GAGVSQSPRYKVAKRGQDVALRCDPISGHVSLFWYQQALGQGPEFLTYFQNEAQLDKSGLPSDRFFAERPEGSVSTLKIQRTQQEDSAVYLCASSAGTGGEQPQHFGDGTRLSIL.